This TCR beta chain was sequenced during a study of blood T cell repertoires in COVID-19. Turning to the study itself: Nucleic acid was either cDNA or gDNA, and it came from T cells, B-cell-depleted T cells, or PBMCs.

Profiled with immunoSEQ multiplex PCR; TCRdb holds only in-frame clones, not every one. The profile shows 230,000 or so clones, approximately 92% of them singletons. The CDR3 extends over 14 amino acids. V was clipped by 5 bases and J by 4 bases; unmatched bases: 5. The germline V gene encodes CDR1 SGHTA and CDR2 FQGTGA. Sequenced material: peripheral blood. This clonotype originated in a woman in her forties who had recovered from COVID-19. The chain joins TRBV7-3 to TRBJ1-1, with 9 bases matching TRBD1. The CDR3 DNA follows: TGTGCCAGCAGCGGACAGGGGATGGGCACTGAAGCTTTCTTT. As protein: CASSGQGMGTEAFF.